A single sample gave rise to the 30 T cell receptor beta chains below, sequenced in a study of blood T cell repertoires in COVID-19. Libraries were prepared by immunoSEQ multiplex PCR; TCRdb keeps only in-frame clonotypes and omits some of them. This table has roughly 290,000 clones, about 89% appearing once. Sequencing used peripheral blood. Receptors were obtained from a woman aged 60-75 years with acute or convalescent COVID-19.

The CDR3 bases are TGTGCCAGCAGCTCCCTGATGCCGACTAGCGGGGGATCTGAGCAGTTCTTC. The encoded protein is CASSSLMPTSGGSEQFF. The V call is TRBV12-1, the J call TRBJ2-1; TRBD2 is taken as the D call from the table, unchecked against the DNA. TRBV12-1 is marked as a pseudogene. This CDR3 contains 17 residues.

This rearrangement joins TRBV3-1 (or the pseudogene TRBV3-2) to TRBJ1-3; TRBD1 might be the D (5 bases). The CDR3 runs to 18 residues. Trimming cost V 4 bases and J 0 bases, with 19 bases left between them. The V gene's germline CDR1 is LGHDT and CDR2 YNNKEL (reference sequence). CDR3 amino acids: CASSRTRTPTSSGNTIYF. The CDR3 DNA sequence: TGTGCCAGCAGCCGAACTCGGACACCTACGAGCTCTGGAAACACCATATATTTT.

This chain links TRBV19 with TRBJ1-4; 8 bases align to TRBD1. The V gene's germline CDR1 is LNHDA and CDR2 SQIVND (reference sequence). V was clipped by 3 bases and J by 4 bases; unmatched bases: 1. The length of the CDR3 is 14 residues. For the CDR3, the DNA is TGTGCCAGTAGTATGACAGGGGATAATGAAAAACTGTTTTTT. Translation gives CASSMTGDNEKLFF.

Here the CDR3 reads CAWALALIQSNTEAFF. The CDR3 DNA is TGTGCCTGGGCCCTGGCCTTAATACAATCGAACACTGAAGCTTTCTTT. The V gene is TRBV30, the J gene TRBJ1-1, with D unclear. V was clipped by 5 bases and J by 1 base, with 20 bases between them. Looked up from germline, CDR1 is GTSNPN and CDR2 is SVGIG (reference sequence). CDR3 length equals 16 residues.

The J gene is TRBJ2-5, the V gene TRBV7-2, with 7 bases lining up with TRBD2. Germline CDR1 is SGHTA and CDR2 is FQGNSA. V lost 1 base, J lost 2 bases, and 4 bases stayed unmatched. CDR3 length equals 15 residues. This CDR3 is CASSLGGRAQETQYF. DNA for the CDR3: TGTGCCAGCAGCTTAGGTGGGAGGGCGCAAGAGACCCAGTACTTC.

This chain joins TRBV11-1 and TRBJ1-2; 8 positions match TRBD1. This CDR3 is 16 amino acids long. Trimming removed 4 bases from V and 6 bases from J; junction bases left unmatched: 13. Germline CDR1 reads SGHAT; CDR2 reads FQDESV (reference sequence). CDR3 in amino acids: CASSSRIRGPGDGYTF. CDR3 nucleotides: TGTGCCAGCAGCTCGCGAATCAGGGGGCCGGGGGATGGCTACACCTTC.

This clone was observed once. V usage is TRBV2 and J usage is TRBJ1-4, with D possibly TRBD1 on 5 matching bases. Germline-derived CDR1 and CDR2 are SNHLY and FYNNEI. The germline V and J ends were trimmed by 4 bases and 0 bases, with 12 bases remaining between them. The CDR3 consists of 16 residues. CDR3 coding DNA: TGTGCCAGCAGTGTGTTTAGGGGTGCAACTAATGAAAAACTGTTTTTT. Translating gives CASSVFRGATNEKLFF.

The chain links TRBV9 to TRBJ1-2; D possibly corresponds to TRBD1 (5 bases). Germline loops: CDR1 SGDLS, CDR2 YYNGEE. The ends were cut back, 4 bases at V and 2 bases at J, with 9 bases in the middle. The CDR3 totals 13 residues. CDR3 nucleotide sequence: TGTGCCAGCAGCAAAGACAGCAACTATGGCTACACCTTC. As protein: CASSKDSNYGYTF. The full variable domain, rest sourced from reference TRBV9 and TRBJ1-2, is DSGVTQTPKHLITATGQRVTLRCSPRSGDLSVYWYQQSLDQGLQFLIQYYNGEERAKGNILERFSAQQFPDLHSELNLSSLELGDSALYFCASSKDSNYGYTFGSGTRLTVV.

The sample holds one count of this clone. This sequence joins TRBV28 and TRBJ2-1; D perhaps matches TRBD2 (6 bases). The CDR3 has 16 amino acids. Germline loops: CDR1 MDHEN, CDR2 SYDVKM. The ends were cut back, 6 bases at V and 7 bases at J, with 22 bases in the middle. The CDR3 DNA is TGTGCCAGCAGCTGGGGGGAGAGTACCGGGTCGAATGAGCAGTTCTTC. It codes for CASSWGESTGSNEQFF.

This rearrangement joins TRBV3-1 (or the pseudogene TRBV3-2) to TRBJ1-2; 10 nucleotides agree with TRBD1. The ends lost 7 bases at V and 8 bases at J; junction bases unmatched: 4. The length of the CDR3 is 12 residues. CDR1 and CDR2 (germline): LGHDT, YNNKEL (reference sequence). CDR3 loop: CASTGTGEGYTF. In DNA, the CDR3 is TGTGCCAGCACCGGGACAGGGGAGGGCTACACCTTC.

The chain recombines TRBV13 with TRBJ1-6; TRBD1 might be the D (6 bases). Germline assignment: CDR1 PRHDT and CDR2 FYEKMQ (reference sequence). V lost 8 bases and J 16 bases, leaving 24 bases between the germline ends. The CDR3 covers 14 residues. The CDR3 DNA reads as TGTGCCAGCTCGCACAAGGGGGGGCCGAGGGGTCTCCACTTT. This codes for CASSHKGGPRGLHF.

This chain uses TRBV11-1 with TRBJ2-2; unclear D gene. V lost 5 bases, J lost 6 bases, and 7 bases lay in between. The CDR3 is 12 residues long. Germline V gene lookup returns CDR1 SGHAT and CDR2 FQDESV (reference sequence). The CDR3 region is CASSPRPGELFF. The CDR3 nucleotides are TGTGCCAGCAGCCCCCGTCCCGGGGAGCTGTTTTTT. Full variable domain (missing parts from reference TRBV11-1 and TRBJ2-2): EAEVAQSPRYKITEKSQAVAFWCDPISGHATLYWYRQILGQGPELLVQFQDESVVDDSQLPKDRFSAERLKGVDSTLKIQPAELGDSAMYLCASSPRPGELFFGEGSRLTVL.

This rearrangement joins TRBV19 to TRBJ1-1; 8 bases map to TRBD1. The trim removed 5 bases at V and 4 bases at J, leaving 6 bases unmatched. Germline V lookup: CDR1 LNHDA, CDR2 SQIVND (reference sequence). The CDR3 extends over 14 amino acids. For the CDR3, the DNA is TGTGCCAGTAGTTCCCCGGGACAGGCCACTGAAGCTTTCTTT. Its protein product is CASSSPGQATEAFF.

This chain uses TRBV7-2 with TRBJ1-2, with 10 bases fitting TRBD1. In germline, CDR1 is SGHTA, CDR2 FQGNSA. The CDR3 runs to 14 residues. V shed 3 bases, J shed 8 bases, and the junction held 6 bases outside the gene matches. CDR3 sequence reads: CASSFGQGVRGYTF. For the CDR3, the DNA is TGTGCCAGCAGCTTTGGACAGGGGGTTCGGGGCTACACCTTC.

This clone was seen more than once but under ten times. This chain uses TRBV18 with TRBJ1-4; a possible D gene is TRBD1 (6 bases). Per germline, CDR1 KGHSH and CDR2 LQKENI. The CDR3 runs 16 residues. The V end lost 6 bases, the J end lost 6 bases, and 20 bases lay between the germline ends. In DNA form, the CDR3 reads TGTGCCAGCTCTCGAAACAGTGGGCAGGGGTATGAAAAACTGTTTTTT. It is translated as CASSRNSGQGYEKLFF. The full variable domain, in which reference TRBV18 and TRBJ1-4 provide the parts outside the CDR3, is NAGVMQNPRHLVRRRGQEARLRCSPMKGHSHVYWYRQLPEEGLKFMVYLQKENIIDESGMPKERFSAEFPKEGPSILRIQQVVRGDSAAYFCASSRNSGQGYEKLFFGSGTQLSVL.

The J gene is TRBJ2-2, the V gene TRBV5-1; D gene uncertain. The CDR3 has 12 amino acids. The germline V gene has CDR1 SGHRS and CDR2 YFSETQ. Trimming took off 7 bases at V and 2 bases at J, with 6 bases between the two ends. The CDR3 reads CASGPNTGELFF. The CDR3 bases are TGCGCCAGCGGGCCAAACACCGGGGAGCTGTTTTTT.

V and J are TRBV7-3 and TRBJ1-5; D is unclear. The V end lost 5 bases, the J end lost 0 bases, and 11 bases lay between the germline ends. The CDR3 sequence is 15 residues long. From germline, CDR1 is SGHTA and CDR2 FQGTGA. The DNA for the CDR3 is TGTGCCAGCAGCCCTAGCGGCGGTAGCAATCAGCCCCAGCATTTT. Encoded protein: CASSPSGGSNQPQHF.

The chain is built from TRBV19 and TRBJ2-7, with D possibly matching TRBD1 (6 bases). The ends were cut back, 3 bases at V and 2 bases at J, with 11 bases in the middle. The CDR3 runs to 14 residues. The germline V gene has CDR1 LNHDA and CDR2 SQIVND (reference sequence). The CDR3 region is CASSMYPGAYEQYF. In nucleotides, the CDR3 is TGTGCCAGTAGTATGTACCCAGGGGCCTACGAGCAGTACTTC.

DNA for the CDR3: TGTGCCAGCAGGGCGGGGGGGACGAATTCACCCCTCCACTTT. Its translation is CASRAGGTNSPLHF. V is TRBV28 and J is TRBJ1-6, with a possible D match to TRBD1 (5 bases). The V end was cut by 6 bases, the J end by 7 bases, with 13 bases between. This CDR3 spans 14 amino acids. Germline-derived CDR1 and CDR2 are MDHEN and SYDVKM.

The rearrangement uses TRBV11-2 and TRBJ2-1, with 8 bases lining up with TRBD2. V dropped 4 bases and J dropped 2; count of bases not matched to a gene: 10. The CDR3 loop spans 17 amino acids. Germline assignment: CDR1 SGHAT and CDR2 FQNNGV. CDR3 sequence: CASSSPGGFRTYNEQFF. The CDR3 nucleotides are TGTGCCAGCAGCTCCCCGGGGGGGTTTCGCACCTACAATGAGCAGTTCTTC.

The chain is built from TRBV2 and TRBJ1-1, with unresolved D. V gave up 4 bases and J gave up 0 bases, with 6 bases separating them. The CDR3 has 13 amino acids. Germline CDR1 is SNHLY and CDR2 is FYNNEI. The CDR3 DNA reads as TGTGCCAGCAGTGGAACGGTGAACACTGAAGCTTTCTTT. It yields the protein CASSGTVNTEAFF.

CDR3 amino acids: CASSPRGQGYGELFF. Written as DNA, the CDR3 is TGCGCCAGCAGCCCGAGGGGACAGGGGTATGGGGAGCTGTTTTTT. The chain joins TRBV5-1 to TRBJ2-2, with TRBD1 matching over 10 bases. The CDR3 extends over 15 amino acids. Germline values: CDR1 SGHRS, CDR2 YFSETQ. V was pared by 4 bases and J by 8 bases, with 8 bases of the junction left unmatched.

V gene TRBV5-1 combines with J gene TRBJ1-4; maybe TRBD1 (6 bases). CDR1 and CDR2 (germline): SGHRS, YFSETQ. The length of the CDR3 is 16 residues. Between the trimmed V and J ends, which lost 4 bases and 7 bases, there was a span of 20 bases. For the CDR3, the DNA is TGCGCCAGCAGCCTAAAACCGGCAGGGGAAGCTGAAAAACTGTTTTTT. Translated: CASSLKPAGEAEKLFF.

The rearrangement links TRBV5-6 to TRBJ1-1, with a tentative D call TRBD1 (6 bases). The CDR3 has 16 residues. The germline V and J ends were trimmed by 4 bases and 4 bases, with 20 bases remaining between them. Germline loops: CDR1 SGHDT, CDR2 YYEEEE. This CDR3 is CASSPRPGGAGTEAFF. The CDR3, as DNA: TGTGCCAGCAGCCCCCGCCCGGGGGGCGCGGGCACTGAAGCTTTCTTT.

The rearrangement uses TRBV12-5 and TRBJ1-2; no reliable D call. The CDR3 is 13 amino acids. Germline CDR1 is LGHNT and CDR2 is FRNRAP. V lost 1 base, J lost 10 bases, and 13 bases lay in between. CDR3 loop: CASGLDGLSAYTF. The CDR3 nucleotides read TGTGCTAGTGGTTTGGACGGTCTCTCTGCCTACACCTTC.

This chain uses TRBV7-2 with TRBJ2-7; D might be TRBD2 (5 bases). The CDR3 totals 13 residues. Per germline, CDR1 SGHTA and CDR2 FQGNSA. V shed 0 bases and J shed 9 bases, with 12 bases lying between them. Here the CDR3 DNA reads TGTGCCAGCAGCTTAGCGTGGCGGGCCCCGCAGTACTTC. It yields the protein CASSLAWRAPQYF.

The chain couples TRBV7-3 to TRBJ1-6, with D possibly being TRBD1 (6 bases). Germline CDR1 SGHTA, CDR2 FQGTGA. The CDR3 covers 14 residues. Trimming stripped 5 bases from V and 9 bases from J, with 14 bases between. The CDR3 DNA sequence: TGTGCCAGCAGCCCAGGGACAATAATTTCACCCCTCCACTTT. Its translation: CASSPGTIISPLHF. The full variable domain, completed using reference TRBV7-3 and TRBJ1-6, is GAGVSQTPSNKVTEKGKYVELRCDPISGHTALYWYRQSLGQGPEFLIYFQGTGAADDSGLPNDRFFAVRPEGSVSTLKIQRTERGDSAVYLCASSPGTIISPLHFGNGTRLTVT.

The rearrangement joins TRBV28 to TRBJ1-2, with a weak D call TRBD1 (5 bases). The CDR3 extends over 16 amino acids. V was cut by 6 bases and J by 0 bases, with 17 bases left in between. CDR1 and CDR2 (germline): MDHEN, SYDVKM. Here the CDR3 reads CASSRSLLRANYGYTF. DNA for the CDR3: TGTGCCAGCAGCCGTTCTCTACTCAGGGCTAACTATGGCTACACCTTC.

The chain is built from TRBV4-1 and TRBJ1-4, with 7 bases that match TRBD1. The CDR3 contains 16 residues. Germline CDR1 MGHRA, CDR2 YSYEKL. Unmatched junction bases numbered 12, after V lost 3 bases and J lost 8 bases. Written as DNA, the CDR3 is TGCGCCAGCAGCCAGAAAGGGACAGCCCATATCGAAAAACTGTTTTTT. This encodes CASSQKGTAHIEKLFF.

This clone was picked up a small number of times. The V call is TRBV9, the J call TRBJ2-2; 8 bases align to TRBD2. Looked up from germline, CDR1 is SGDLS and CDR2 is YYNGEE. The CDR3 is made up of 19 amino acids. V gave up 2 bases and J gave up 2 bases; unmatched junction bases: 14. DNA of the CDR3: TGTGCCAGCAGCGTCTCCATCGGCGGGGGGCAGGGTAACACCGGGGAGCTGTTTTTT. It yields the protein CASSVSIGGGQGNTGELFF. The variable domain in full, with the rest retrieved from reference TRBV9 and TRBJ2-2, is DSGVTQTPKHLITATGQRVTLRCSPRSGDLSVYWYQQSLDQGLQFLIQYYNGEERAKGNILERFSAQQFPDLHSELNLSSLELGDSALYFCASSVSIGGGQGNTGELFFGEGSRLTVL.